Listed below are T cell receptor beta chains from one sample, sequenced in a study of blood T cell repertoires in COVID-19. Profiling relied on immunoSEQ multiplex PCR, and the TCRdb table lists in-frame clones only, not all of them. Among about half a million clones, 80% to 90% were seen once, and the ten largest hold about 1%. Sample: peripheral blood. The source is a young man with COVID-19, enrolled during active disease. The conserved cysteine and the conserved F or W are not part of the CDR3 here. Each record gives: V gene, J gene, D gene, clone size, CDR3 protein. A D gene is named only where the DNA matches it firmly. Clone size appears in some rows only: once, few, many, or a class for an expanded clone.

>TRBV5-1|TRBJ2-1|TRBD2|NA
ASSPSSGSANEQF
>TRBV24-1|TRBJ2-1|NA|few
ATSESAASSYNEQF
>TRBV11-3|TRBJ2-1|TRBD1|once
ASSPPGTGKHNEQF
>TRBV5-4|TRBJ2-3|TRBD2|NA
ASSLERGATDTQY
>TRBV7-9|TRBJ1-3|NA|NA
GHLSGNTIY
>TRBV9|TRBJ1-1|TRBD1|NA
ASSDRDREGGTEAF
>TRBV30|TRBJ1-2|NA|NA
AWSAEVVQWGYT
>TRBV7-7|TRBJ2-5|TRBD2|NA
ASSAGLAEETQY
>TRBV3-1/TRBV3-2|TRBJ2-7|TRBD1|NA
ASSQGMGQGVYEQY
>TRBV4-2|TRBJ2-7|TRBD2|NA
ASSQEFSSGYAPLYEQY
>TRBV19|TRBJ1-1|NA|NA
ASSRGGPDTEAF
>TRBV19|TRBJ1-5|TRBD1|few
ASSRMGQVDNQPQH
>TRBV29-1|TRBJ1-5|TRBD1|few
SATTGGEPQPQH
>TRBV5-8|TRBJ2-3|TRBD2|NA
ASRETWGLAATSTDTQY
>TRBV5-1|TRBJ2-5|NA|NA
ASSPTVGETQY
>TRBV4-1|TRBJ2-1|NA|few
ASSPQPGLSHNEQF
>TRBV9|TRBJ1-3|NA|NA
ASSVAELWEGNTIY
>TRBV10-1|TRBJ2-7|NA|NA
ASSDRGPYEQY
>TRBV7-8|TRBJ2-7|NA|NA
ASSLGAPVEQY
>TRBV5-6|TRBJ2-1|NA|NA
ASSLDRYNEQF
>TRBV20-1|TRBJ2-5|TRBD1|NA
SASSSGGLETQY
>TRBV9|TRBJ1-4|NA|NA
ASSTSSRTTNEKLF
>TRBV6-5|TRBJ2-7|NA|NA
ASSYSGGYYEQY
>TRBV18|TRBJ2-7|TRBD2|NA
ASSPLGSGASYEQY
>TRBV5-1|TRBJ2-3|NA|NA
ASSPGQVRTDTQY
>TRBV27|TRBJ2-1|TRBD1|NA
ASSLSPGTGDYNEQF
>TRBV5-6|TRBJ2-2|NA|NA
ASSVTGSRELF
>TRBV6-5|TRBJ2-3|TRBD2|NA
ASSSAGVGTDTQY
>TRBV29-1|TRBJ1-1|NA|NA
SALVNTEAF
>TRBV7-9|TRBJ1-1|TRBD1|NA
ASSSGQGSTEAF
>TRBV21-1|TRBJ2-1|NA|NA
ASSKGVRSGSYNEQF
>TRBV2|TRBJ2-3|TRBD2|NA
ASCGGGRARDTQY
>TRBV5-1|TRBJ1-1|NA|few
ASSLGQVNTEAF
>TRBV3-1/TRBV3-2|TRBJ1-5|TRBD1|once
ASSQGGHLTGGRGPQH
>TRBV12-3/TRBV12-4|TRBJ1-1|TRBD1|few
ASSLGQGNEAF
>TRBV11-1|TRBJ1-2|NA|NA
ASSLMEGGYGYT
>TRBV14|TRBJ1-2|NA|NA
ASSQRVGPSNYGYT
>TRBV5-1|TRBJ1-2|NA|NA
ASSLGLGGAYGYT
>TRBV6-6|TRBJ2-5|NA|NA
ASSYSEYQETQY
>TRBV3-1/TRBV3-2|TRBJ2-1|TRBD2|NA
ASSQETGGPLLEQF
>TRBV5-4|TRBJ2-7|TRBD2|NA
ASKSGGVDSYEQY
>TRBV3-1/TRBV3-2|TRBJ2-3|TRBD2|NA
ASSQDSSGGRTY
>TRBV6-5|TRBJ2-3|TRBD2|NA
ASSYGTSRAPDTQY
>TRBV7-9|TRBJ1-1|TRBD1|few
ASSLGGSERGQKNTEAF